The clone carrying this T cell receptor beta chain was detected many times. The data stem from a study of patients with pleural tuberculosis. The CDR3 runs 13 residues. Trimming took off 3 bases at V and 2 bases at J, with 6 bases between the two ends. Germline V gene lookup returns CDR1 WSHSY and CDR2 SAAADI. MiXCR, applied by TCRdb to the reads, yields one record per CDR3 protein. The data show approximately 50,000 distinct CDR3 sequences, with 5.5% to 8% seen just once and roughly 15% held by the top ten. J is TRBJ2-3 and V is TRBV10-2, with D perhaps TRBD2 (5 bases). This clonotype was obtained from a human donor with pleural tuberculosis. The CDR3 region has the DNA TGCGCCAGCAGTGAACGGGACACAGATACGCAGTATTTT. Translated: CASSERDTDTQYF.